A single T cell receptor (beta chain) is shown here with its context. CDR3 size: 14 residues. The trim removed 10 bases at V and 4 bases at J, leaving 7 bases unmatched. CDR1 and CDR2 from the germline V gene are SNHLY and FYNNEI. This specimen comes from a study of blood T cell repertoires in COVID-19. Study background: The United States, Italy and Spain provided the acute and convalescent COVID-19 samples. Sources were T cells, B-cell-depleted T cells, or PBMCs; the material itself was cDNA or gDNA.

The assay was immunoSEQ multiplex PCR, and TCRdb's table has in-frame clones only and misses some. This table holds fewer than 350,000 clones, 70% to 90% found once. Membership in each cohort depended on participant-reported clinical history. Specimen: PBMCs or T cells enriched from blood (not recorded which). The chain combines TRBV2 with TRBJ2-2, with 9 bases that match TRBD2. The TCR comes from a woman aged 25 to 39 with acute COVID-19. The CDR3 region is CAIRPAGGTGELFF. As DNA, the CDR3 is TGTGCCATCCGACCAGCGGGAGGCACCGGGGAGCTGTTTTTT.